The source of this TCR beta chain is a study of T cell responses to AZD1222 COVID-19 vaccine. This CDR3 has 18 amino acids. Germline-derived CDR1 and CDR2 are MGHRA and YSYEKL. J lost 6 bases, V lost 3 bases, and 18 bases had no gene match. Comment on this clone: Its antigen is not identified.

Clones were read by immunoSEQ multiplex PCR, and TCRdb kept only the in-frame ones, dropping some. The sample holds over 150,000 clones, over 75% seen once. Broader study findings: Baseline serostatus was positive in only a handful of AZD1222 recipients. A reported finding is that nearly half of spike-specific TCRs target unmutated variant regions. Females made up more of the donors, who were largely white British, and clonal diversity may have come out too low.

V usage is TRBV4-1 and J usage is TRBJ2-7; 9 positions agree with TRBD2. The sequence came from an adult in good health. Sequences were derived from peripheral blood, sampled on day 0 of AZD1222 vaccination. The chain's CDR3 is CASSQPQESLAGWGEQYF. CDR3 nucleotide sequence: TGCGCCAGCAGCCAGCCCCAAGAGTCCCTAGCGGGGTGGGGCGAGCAGTACTTC.